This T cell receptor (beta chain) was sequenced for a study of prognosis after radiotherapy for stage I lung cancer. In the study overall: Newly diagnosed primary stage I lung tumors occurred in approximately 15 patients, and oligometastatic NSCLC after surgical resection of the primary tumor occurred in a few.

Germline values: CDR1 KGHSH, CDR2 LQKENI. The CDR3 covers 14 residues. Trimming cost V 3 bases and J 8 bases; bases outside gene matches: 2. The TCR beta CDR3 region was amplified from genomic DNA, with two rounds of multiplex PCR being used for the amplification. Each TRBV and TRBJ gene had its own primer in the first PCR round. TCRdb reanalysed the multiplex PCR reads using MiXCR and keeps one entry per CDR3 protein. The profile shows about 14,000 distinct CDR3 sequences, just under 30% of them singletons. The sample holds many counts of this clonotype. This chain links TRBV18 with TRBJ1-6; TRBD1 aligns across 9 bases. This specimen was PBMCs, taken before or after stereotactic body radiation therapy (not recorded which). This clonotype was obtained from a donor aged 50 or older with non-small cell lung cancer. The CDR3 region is CASSPGQGDSPLHF. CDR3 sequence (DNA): TGTGCCAGCTCACCGGGACAGGGTGATTCACCCCTCCACTTT.